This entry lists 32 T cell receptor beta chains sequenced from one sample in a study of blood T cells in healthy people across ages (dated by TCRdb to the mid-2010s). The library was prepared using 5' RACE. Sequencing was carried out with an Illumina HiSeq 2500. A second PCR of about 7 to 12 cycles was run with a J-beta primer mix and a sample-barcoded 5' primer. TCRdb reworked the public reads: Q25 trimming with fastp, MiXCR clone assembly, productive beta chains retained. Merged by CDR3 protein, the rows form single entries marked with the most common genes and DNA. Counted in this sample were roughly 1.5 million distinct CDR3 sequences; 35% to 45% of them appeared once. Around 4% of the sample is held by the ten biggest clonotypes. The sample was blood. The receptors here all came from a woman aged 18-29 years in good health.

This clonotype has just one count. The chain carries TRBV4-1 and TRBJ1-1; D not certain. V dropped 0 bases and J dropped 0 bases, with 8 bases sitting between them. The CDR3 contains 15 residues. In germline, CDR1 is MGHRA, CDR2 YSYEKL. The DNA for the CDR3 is TGCGCCAGCAGCCAAGAAGACTGGATGAACACTGAAGCTTTCTTT. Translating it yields CASSQEDWMNTEAFF.

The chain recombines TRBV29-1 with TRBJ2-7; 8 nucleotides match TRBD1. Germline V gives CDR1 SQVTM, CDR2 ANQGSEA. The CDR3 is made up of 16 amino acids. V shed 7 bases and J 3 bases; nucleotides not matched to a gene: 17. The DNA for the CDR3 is TGCAGCGCACGGATGAGTGGGAGGACAGGGAACTACGAGCAGTACTTC. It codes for CSARMSGRTGNYEQYF.

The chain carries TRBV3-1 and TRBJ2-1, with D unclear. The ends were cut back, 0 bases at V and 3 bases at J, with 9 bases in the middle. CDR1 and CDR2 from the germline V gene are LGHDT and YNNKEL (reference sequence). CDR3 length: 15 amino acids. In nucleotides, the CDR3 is TGTGCCAGCAGCCAAGACACGTCCATCTACAATGAGCAGTTCTTC. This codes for CASSQDTSIYNEQFF.

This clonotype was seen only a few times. CDR3 region: CASSLWQASYEQYF. As DNA, the CDR3 is TGTGCCAGCAGTTTGTGGCAGGCCTCCTACGAGCAGTACTTC. V gene TRBV27 combines with J gene TRBJ2-7; no clear D. The CDR3 loop spans 14 amino acids. CDR1 is MNHEY and CDR2 is SMNVEV in the germline V gene (reference sequence). Trimming cost V 3 bases and J 0 bases, with 9 bases left between them.

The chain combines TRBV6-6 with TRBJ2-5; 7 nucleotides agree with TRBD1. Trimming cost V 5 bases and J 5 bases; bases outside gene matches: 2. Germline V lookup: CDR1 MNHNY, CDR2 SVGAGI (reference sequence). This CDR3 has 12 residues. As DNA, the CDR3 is TGTGCCAGCAGTCGGGACAGTGAGACCCAGTACTTC. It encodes CASSRDSETQYF.

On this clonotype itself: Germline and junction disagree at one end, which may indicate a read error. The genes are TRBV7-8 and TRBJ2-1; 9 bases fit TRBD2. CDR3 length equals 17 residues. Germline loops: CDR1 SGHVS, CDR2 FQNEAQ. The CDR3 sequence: CASSILAGAIPYTEQFF. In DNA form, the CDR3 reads TGTGCCAGCAGCATTTTAGCGGGGGCCATTCCCTACACTGAGCAGTTCTTC.

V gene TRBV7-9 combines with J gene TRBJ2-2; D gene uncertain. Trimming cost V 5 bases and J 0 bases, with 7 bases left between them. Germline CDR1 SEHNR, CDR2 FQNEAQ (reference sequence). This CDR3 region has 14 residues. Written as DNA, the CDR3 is TGTGCCAGCAGCGGAAGATCGAACACCGGGGAGCTGTTTTTT. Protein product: CASSGRSNTGELFF.

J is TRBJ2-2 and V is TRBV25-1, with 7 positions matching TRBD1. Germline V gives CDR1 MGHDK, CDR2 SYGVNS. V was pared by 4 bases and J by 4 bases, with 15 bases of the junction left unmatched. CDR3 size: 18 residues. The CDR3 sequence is CASSAINTGAPPTGELFF. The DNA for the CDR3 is TGTGCCAGCAGTGCAATTAACACAGGGGCCCCTCCCACCGGGGAGCTGTTTTTT.

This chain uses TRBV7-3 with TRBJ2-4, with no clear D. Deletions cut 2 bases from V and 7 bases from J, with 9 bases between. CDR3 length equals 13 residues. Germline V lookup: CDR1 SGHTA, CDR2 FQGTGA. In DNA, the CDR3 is TGTGCCAGCAGCTTATACCCCCGGAACATTCAGTACTTC. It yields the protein CASSLYPRNIQYF.

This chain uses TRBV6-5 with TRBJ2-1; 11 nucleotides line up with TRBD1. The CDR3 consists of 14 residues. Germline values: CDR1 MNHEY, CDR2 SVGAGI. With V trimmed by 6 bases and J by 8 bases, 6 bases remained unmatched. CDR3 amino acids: CASRGTGGGHEQFF. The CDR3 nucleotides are TGTGCCAGCAGGGGGACAGGGGGAGGGCATGAGCAGTTCTTC.

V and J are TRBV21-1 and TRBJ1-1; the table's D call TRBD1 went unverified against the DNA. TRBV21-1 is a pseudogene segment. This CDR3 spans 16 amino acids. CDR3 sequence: CASSASPTGNVPEAFF. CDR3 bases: TGTGCCAGCAGCGCCTCCCCCACAGGGAATGTCCCTGAAGCTTTCTTT.

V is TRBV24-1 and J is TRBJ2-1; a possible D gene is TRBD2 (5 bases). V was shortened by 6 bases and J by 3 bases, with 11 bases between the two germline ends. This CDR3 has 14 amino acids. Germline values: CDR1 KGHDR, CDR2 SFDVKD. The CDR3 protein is CATSSGRFYNEQFF. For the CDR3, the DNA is TGTGCCACCAGTAGCGGCAGGTTCTACAATGAGCAGTTCTTC.

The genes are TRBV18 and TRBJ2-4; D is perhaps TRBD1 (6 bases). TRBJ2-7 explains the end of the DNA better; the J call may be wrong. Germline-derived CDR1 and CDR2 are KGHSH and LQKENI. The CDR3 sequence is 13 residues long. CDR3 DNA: TGTGCCAGCTCACAACAGGGCTTCTACGAGCAGTACTTC. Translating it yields CASSQQGFYEQYF.

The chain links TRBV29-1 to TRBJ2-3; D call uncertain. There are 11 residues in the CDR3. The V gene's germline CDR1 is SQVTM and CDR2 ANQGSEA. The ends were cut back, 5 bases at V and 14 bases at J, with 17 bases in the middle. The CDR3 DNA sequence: TGCAGCGTTTACTCCTATAACCACCTGTATTTT. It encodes CSVYSYNHLYF.

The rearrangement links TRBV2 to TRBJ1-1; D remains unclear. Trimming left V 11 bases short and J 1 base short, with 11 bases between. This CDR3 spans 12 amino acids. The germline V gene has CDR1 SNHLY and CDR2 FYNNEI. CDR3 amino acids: CAAGKANTEAFF. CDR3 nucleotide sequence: TGTGCCGCAGGAAAGGCGAACACTGAAGCTTTCTTT.

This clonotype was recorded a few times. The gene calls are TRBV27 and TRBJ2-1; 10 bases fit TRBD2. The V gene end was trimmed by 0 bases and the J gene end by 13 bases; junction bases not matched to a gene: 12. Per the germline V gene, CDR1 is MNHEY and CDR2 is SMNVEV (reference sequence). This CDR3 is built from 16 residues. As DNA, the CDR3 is TGTGCCAGCAGTTTATCTCCTAGCGGGGGACTAGAGACCCAGTTCTTC. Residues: CASSLSPSGGLETQFF.

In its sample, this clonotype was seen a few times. Written as DNA, the CDR3 is TGTGCCAGCAGTCCGACTAGCGGGGGGGCATACAATGAGCAGTTCTTC. This encodes CASSPTSGGAYNEQFF. The J gene is TRBJ2-1, the V gene TRBV12-3 or TRBV12-4; 14 nucleotides line up with TRBD2. V gave up 5 bases and J gave up 4 bases; unmatched junction bases: 4. The CDR3 spans 16 residues.

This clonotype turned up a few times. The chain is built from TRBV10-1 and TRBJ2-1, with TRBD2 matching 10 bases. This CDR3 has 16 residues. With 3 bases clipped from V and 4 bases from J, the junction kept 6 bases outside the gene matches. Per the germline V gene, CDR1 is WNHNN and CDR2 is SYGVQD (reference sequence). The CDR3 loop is CASSDPGTSAYNEQFF. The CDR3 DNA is TGCGCCAGCAGTGATCCCGGGACTAGCGCGTACAATGAGCAGTTCTTC.

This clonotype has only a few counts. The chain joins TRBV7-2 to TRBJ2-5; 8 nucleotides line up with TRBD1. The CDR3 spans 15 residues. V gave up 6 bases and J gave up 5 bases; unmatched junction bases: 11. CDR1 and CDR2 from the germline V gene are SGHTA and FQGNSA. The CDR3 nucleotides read TGTGCCAGCAGTTTCATACAGGGGGTCTCGGAGACCCAGTACTTC. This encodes CASSFIQGVSETQYF.

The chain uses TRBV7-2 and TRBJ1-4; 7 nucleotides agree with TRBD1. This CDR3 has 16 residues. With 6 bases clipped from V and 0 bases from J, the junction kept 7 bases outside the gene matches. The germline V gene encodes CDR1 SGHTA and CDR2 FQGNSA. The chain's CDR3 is CASSGQGVTTNEKLFF. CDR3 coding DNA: TGTGCCAGCAGTGGGCAGGGGGTAACAACTAATGAAAAACTGTTTTTT.

CDR3: CASNLQDRGDQPQHF. The CDR3 coding sequence is TGTGCCAGCAACCTACAGGACAGGGGGGATCAGCCCCAGCATTTT. The chain links TRBV12-3 or TRBV12-4 to TRBJ1-5; 10 bases are a match to TRBD1. The CDR3 totals 15 residues. Trimming at V came to 7 bases and at J to 5 bases, leaving 8 bases not matched to a gene.

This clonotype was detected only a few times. The chain's CDR3 is CASSQLANTEAFF. The DNA of the CDR3 is TGTGCCAGCAGCCAATTAGCTAACACTGAAGCTTTCTTT. The J gene is TRBJ1-1, the V gene TRBV3-1; unclear D gene. This CDR3 region has 13 residues. Trimming took 2 bases from V and 2 from J, leaving 6 bases between them. Germline V gene data show CDR1 as LGHDT and CDR2 as YNNKEL (reference sequence).

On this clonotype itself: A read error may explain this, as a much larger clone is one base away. This CDR3 is CANSYDRSPRLNEKLFF. CDR3 DNA sequence: TGTGCCAACAGTTACGACAGGTCTCCCCGACTCAATGAAAAACTGTTTTTT. This chain uses TRBV6-2 or TRBV6-3 with TRBJ1-4; D is perhaps TRBD1 (6 bases). CDR3 length: 17 residues. Germline V gene sequence: CDR1 MNHEY, CDR2 SVGEGT.

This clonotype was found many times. CDR3 sequence reads: CASSYRQGYEQYF. The CDR3 nucleotides read TGTGCCAGCAGTTATCGGCAGGGCTACGAGCAGTACTTC. The rearrangement links TRBV6-5 to TRBJ2-7, with a possible D match to TRBD1 (5 bases). The germline V and J ends were trimmed by 3 bases and 3 bases, with 9 bases remaining between them. The CDR3 covers 13 residues. Per the germline V gene, CDR1 is MNHEY and CDR2 is SVGAGI.

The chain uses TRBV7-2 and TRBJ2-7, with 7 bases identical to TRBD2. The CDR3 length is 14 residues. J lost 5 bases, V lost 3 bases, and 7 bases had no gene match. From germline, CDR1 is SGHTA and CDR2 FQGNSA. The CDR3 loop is CASSFFGEGNEQYF. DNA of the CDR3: TGTGCCAGCAGCTTTTTCGGGGAGGGAAACGAGCAGTACTTC. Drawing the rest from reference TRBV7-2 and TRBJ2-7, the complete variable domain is GAGVSQSPSNKVTEKGKDVELRCDPISGHTALYWYRQSLGQGLEFLIYFQGNSAPDKSGLPSDRFSAERTGGSVSTLTIQRTQQEDSAVYLCASSFFGEGNEQYFGPGTRLTVT.

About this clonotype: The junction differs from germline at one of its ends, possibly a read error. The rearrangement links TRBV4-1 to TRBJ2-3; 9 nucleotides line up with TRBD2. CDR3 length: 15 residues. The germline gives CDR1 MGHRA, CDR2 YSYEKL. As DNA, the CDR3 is TGCGCCAGCAGCCAGGGGGGACTAGCTCAAATCACGCAGAATTTT. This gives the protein CASSQGGLAQITQNF.

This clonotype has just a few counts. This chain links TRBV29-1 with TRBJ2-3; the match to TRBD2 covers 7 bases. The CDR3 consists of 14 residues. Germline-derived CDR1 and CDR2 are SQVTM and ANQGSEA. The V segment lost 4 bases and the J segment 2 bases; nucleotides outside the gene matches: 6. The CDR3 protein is CSVGEGTITDTQYF. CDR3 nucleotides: TGCAGCGTTGGGGAGGGGACTATCACAGATACGCAGTATTTT.

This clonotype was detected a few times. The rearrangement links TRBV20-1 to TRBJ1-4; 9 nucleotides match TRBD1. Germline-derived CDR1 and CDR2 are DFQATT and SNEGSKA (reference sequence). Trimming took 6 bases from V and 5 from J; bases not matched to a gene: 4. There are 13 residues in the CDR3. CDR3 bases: TGCAGTGCGCACAGGGGGCAAAATGAAAAACTGTTTTTT. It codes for CSAHRGQNEKLFF.

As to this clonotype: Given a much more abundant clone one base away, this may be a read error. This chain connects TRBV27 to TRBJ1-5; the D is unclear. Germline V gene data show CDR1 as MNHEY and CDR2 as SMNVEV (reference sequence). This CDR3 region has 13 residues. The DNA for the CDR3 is TGTGCCTGCAGTTTGGGGATCAATCAGCCCCAGCATTTT. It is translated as CACSLGINQPQHF.

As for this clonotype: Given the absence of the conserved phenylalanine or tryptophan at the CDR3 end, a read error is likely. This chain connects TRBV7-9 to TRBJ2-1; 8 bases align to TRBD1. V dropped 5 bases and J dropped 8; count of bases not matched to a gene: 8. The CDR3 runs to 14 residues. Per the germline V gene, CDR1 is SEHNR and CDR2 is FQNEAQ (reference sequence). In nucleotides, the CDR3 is TGTGCCAGCAGCGACGGGACAGGTTGGGATGAGCAGTTCATC. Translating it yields CASSDGTGWDEQFI.

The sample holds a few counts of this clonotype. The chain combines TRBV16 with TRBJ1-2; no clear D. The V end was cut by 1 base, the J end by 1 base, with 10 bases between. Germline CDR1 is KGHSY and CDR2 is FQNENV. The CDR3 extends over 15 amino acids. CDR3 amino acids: CASSQFMQYNYGYTF. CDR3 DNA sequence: TGTGCCAGCAGCCAATTTATGCAGTATAACTATGGCTACACCTTC.

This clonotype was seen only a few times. The CDR3 nucleotides read TGTGCCAGCAGCACCAGGACAGGGGGTCCGTACTTC. Amino acids: CASSTRTGGPYF. The J gene is TRBJ2-5, the V gene TRBV9; TRBD1 matches 10 bases. The CDR3 sequence is 12 residues long. V dropped 4 bases and J dropped 13; count of bases not matched to a gene: 7. Germline V gene sequence: CDR1 SGDLS, CDR2 YYNGEE.